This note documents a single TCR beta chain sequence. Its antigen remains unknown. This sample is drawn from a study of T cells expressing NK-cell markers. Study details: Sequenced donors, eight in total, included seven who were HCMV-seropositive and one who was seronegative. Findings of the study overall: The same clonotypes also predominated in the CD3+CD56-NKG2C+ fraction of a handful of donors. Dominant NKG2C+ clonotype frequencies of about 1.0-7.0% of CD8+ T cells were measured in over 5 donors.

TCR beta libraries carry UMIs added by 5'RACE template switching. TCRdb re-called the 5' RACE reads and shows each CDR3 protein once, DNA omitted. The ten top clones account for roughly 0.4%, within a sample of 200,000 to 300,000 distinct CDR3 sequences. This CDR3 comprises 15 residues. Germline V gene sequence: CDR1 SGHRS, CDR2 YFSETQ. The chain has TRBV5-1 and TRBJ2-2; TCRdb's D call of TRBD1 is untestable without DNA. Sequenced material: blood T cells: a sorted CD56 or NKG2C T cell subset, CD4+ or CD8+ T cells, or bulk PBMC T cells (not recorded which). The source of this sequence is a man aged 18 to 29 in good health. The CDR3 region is CASSPGPPNTGELFF. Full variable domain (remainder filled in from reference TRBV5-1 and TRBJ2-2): KAGVTQTPRYLIKTRGQQVTLSCSPISGHRSVSWYQQTPGQGLQFLFEYFSETQRNKGNFPGRFSGRQFSNSRSEMNVSTLELGDSALYLCASSPGPPNTGELFFGEGSRLTVL.